This is a list of T cell receptor beta chains from one sample in a study of immune evolution from preneoplasia to lung adenocarcinoma. TCRdb's table, derived via immunoSEQ multiplex PCR, lists solely in-frame clones and lacks some. Here the sample spans 9,000 to 13,000 clones, roughly 85% being singletons. The source material was FFPE invasive lung adenocarcinoma tissue. Every receptor here comes from a person aged 65 to 85 with invasive lung adenocarcinoma. CDR3s include the opening cysteine and the closing phenylalanine or tryptophan. Each record gives: J gene, V gene, CDR3 protein.

J gene: TRBJ1-2
V gene: TRBV15
CDR3 protein: CATSRFVGTGGSGYTF

J gene: TRBJ1-4
V gene: TRBV9
CDR3 protein: CASSADRSNEKLFF

J gene: TRBJ1-1
V gene: TRBV7-8
CDR3 protein: CASSLDGGNTEAFF

J gene: TRBJ1-2
V gene: TRBV28
CDR3 protein: CASSQNRWGESYGYTF

J gene: TRBJ2-2
V gene: TRBV30
CDR3 protein: CAWKRQANRGELFF

J gene: TRBJ1-3
V gene: TRBV7-9
CDR3 protein: CASSSPRAETFSGNTIYF

J gene: TRBJ2-5
V gene: TRBV7-2
CDR3 protein: CASSLGLADSGTQYF

J gene: TRBJ2-1
V gene: TRBV6-6
CDR3 protein: CASSYSLAGADNEQFF

J gene: TRBJ2-3
V gene: TRBV5-1
CDR3 protein: CASSLLPTSGDPSTDTQYF

J gene: TRBJ1-2
V gene: TRBV19
CDR3 protein: CASTPTGFSGYTF

J gene: TRBJ1-5
V gene: TRBV6-1
CDR3 protein: CASSGPGYNQPQHF

J gene: TRBJ2-3
V gene: TRBV6-5
CDR3 protein: CASSQRERETDTQYF

J gene: TRBJ2-1
V gene: TRBV18
CDR3 protein: CASSSQLDEQFF

J gene: TRBJ2-7
V gene: TRBV6-8
CDR3 protein: CASSQRSRRSEQYF

J gene: TRBJ2-5
V gene: TRBV7-2
CDR3 protein: CASSSRPGETQYF

J gene: TRBJ2-3
V gene: TRBV5-1
CDR3 protein: CASSLETPGDTQYF

J gene: TRBJ2-7
V gene: TRBV7-2
CDR3 protein: CASSRTLTGEIYEQYF

J gene: TRBJ2-7
V gene: TRBV28
CDR3 protein: CASKRGSGQGIYEQYF

J gene: TRBJ1-1
V gene: TRBV5-6
CDR3 protein: CASSFWWGTEAFF

J gene: TRBJ2-1
V gene: TRBV9
CDR3 protein: CASSGGQSDLYNEQFF

J gene: TRBJ1-2
V gene: TRBV28
CDR3 protein: CASSLSNSRGYTF

J gene: TRBJ1-1
V gene: TRBV29-1
CDR3 protein: CSVTETPNTEAFF

J gene: TRBJ1-2
V gene: TRBV28
CDR3 protein: CASSLGQGFYYGYTF

J gene: TRBJ1-4
V gene: TRBV5-1
CDR3 protein: CASSFGATNEKLFF

J gene: TRBJ2-2
V gene: TRBV7-2
CDR3 protein: CASSLIATGELFF

J gene: TRBJ1-5
V gene: TRBV7-9
CDR3 protein: CASSLARDQPQHF

J gene: TRBJ2-7
V gene: TRBV6-6
CDR3 protein: CASRRGGSAYEQYF

J gene: TRBJ1-4
V gene: TRBV4-1
CDR3 protein: CASSQEDRDTEKLFF

J gene: TRBJ2-2
V gene: TRBV27
CDR3 protein: CASSAQGAGGNTGELFF

J gene: TRBJ2-2
V gene: TRBV28
CDR3 protein: CASILAGAPNTGELFF

J gene: TRBJ2-7
V gene: TRBV5-4
CDR3 protein: CASSFSSPEAEQYF

J gene: TRBJ1-2
V gene: TRBV15
CDR3 protein: CATSRVIGGTYGYTF

J gene: TRBJ1-1
V gene: TRBV19
CDR3 protein: CASSMVRGLLNTEAFF

J gene: TRBJ2-5
V gene: TRBV5-8
CDR3 protein: CASGQGFETQYF

J gene: TRBJ1-1
V gene: TRBV7-9
CDR3 protein: CASSWGNTEAFF

J gene: TRBJ1-1
V gene: TRBV27
CDR3 protein: CASRGRGNTEAFF

J gene: TRBJ2-3
V gene: TRBV30
CDR3 protein: CASLNTDTQYF

J gene: TRBJ2-3
V gene: TRBV9
CDR3 protein: CASSVGPTVDTQYF

J gene: TRBJ1-1
V gene: TRBV5-1
CDR3 protein: CASSFQSGQSEAFF

J gene: TRBJ1-1
V gene: TRBV19
CDR3 protein: CASSITGNTEAFF

J gene: TRBJ2-7
V gene: TRBV28
CDR3 protein: CASSAPGTGHSYEQYF

J gene: TRBJ1-2
V gene: TRBV28
CDR3 protein: CASSHRGANYGYTF

J gene: TRBJ2-6
V gene: TRBV29-1
CDR3 protein: CSVVIQGSGANVLTF

J gene: TRBJ2-3
V gene: TRBV7-2
CDR3 protein: CASSLRGSRDTQYF

J gene: TRBJ2-6
V gene: TRBV2
CDR3 protein: CASSVSGGISGANVLTF